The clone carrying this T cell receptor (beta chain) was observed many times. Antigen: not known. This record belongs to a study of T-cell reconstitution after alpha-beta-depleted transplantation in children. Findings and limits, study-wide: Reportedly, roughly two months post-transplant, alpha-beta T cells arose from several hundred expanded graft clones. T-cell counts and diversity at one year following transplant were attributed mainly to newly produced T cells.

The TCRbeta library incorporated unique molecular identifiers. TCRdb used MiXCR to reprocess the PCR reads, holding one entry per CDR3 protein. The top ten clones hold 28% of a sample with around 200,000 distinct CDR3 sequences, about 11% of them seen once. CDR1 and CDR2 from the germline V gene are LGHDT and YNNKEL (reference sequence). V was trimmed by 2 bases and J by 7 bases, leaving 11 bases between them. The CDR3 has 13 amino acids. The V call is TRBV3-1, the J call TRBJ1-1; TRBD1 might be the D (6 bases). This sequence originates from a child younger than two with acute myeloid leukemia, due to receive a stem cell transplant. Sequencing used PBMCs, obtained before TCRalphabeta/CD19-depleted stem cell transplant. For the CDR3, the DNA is TGTGCCAGCAGCCAACCCCCGACAGGTGAAGCTTTCTTT. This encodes CASSQPPTGEAFF.